This T cell receptor (beta chain) originates from a study of T cell repertoires in cytomegalovirus infection. About the research overall: Well-studied HLA-B-restricted CMV epitopes were used in the study alongside recently identified HLA-C-restricted ones. Public TCR beta signatures indicated both CMV infection and matching HLA type. General observations from the study: Clonotype analysis showed dominance of the ex vivo response by HLA-C-restricted CMV-specific TCR beta clonotypes.

TCRdb recomputed calls from the reads with MiXCR, one row per CDR3 protein. The sample lists about a million distinct CDR3 sequences, roughly 30% occurring once. Per the germline V gene, CDR1 is MNHEY and CDR2 is SMNVEV (reference sequence). CDR3 length equals 14 residues. The ends were cut back, 0 bases at V and 3 bases at J, with 6 bases in the middle. As concerns this clonotype: Its specificity is unknown.

The V gene is TRBV27, the J gene TRBJ1-3; unclear D gene. The receptor was isolated from a human donor in good health (CMV status not recorded). Some clones in this sample may be carry-over from other donors' samples. Sequences were derived from cultured CD8+ T cells from PBMCs, sampled from culture after CMV antigen stimulation. The CDR3 DNA reads as TGTGCCAGCAGTTTATCGATATATGGAAACACCATATATTTT. Translation: CASSLSIYGNTIYF.